One and the same sample provided the 10 T cell receptor beta chains below, sequenced in a study of tumor-infiltrating lymphocytes in primary liver carcinoma (dated by TCRdb to the late 2010s). Sequencing was performed on an Illumina HiSeq 2500. A constant-region primer and ProtoScript II reverse transcriptase were used to reverse-transcribe TCRbeta-specific cDNA from roughly 0.55 ug total RNA. Three nested multiplex PCR rounds, following a slightly modified ARM-PCR procedure, were used to build the TCRbeta libraries. The first two PCR rounds used multiplex TRBV1-TRBV30 forward primers with a Cbeta reverse primer, each for about 10 cycles. The public reads were quality trimmed at Q25 with fastp and then assembled into clones with MiXCR by TCRdb, keeping productive beta chains. Each entry merges the rows of one CDR3 protein and shows their most common DNA and genes. The table for this sample lists 300,000 to 400,000 distinct CDR3 sequences; about 62% of them were counted only once. Approximately 9% of the sample rests with the top ten.

RNA from unsorted whole blood was extracted with TRIzol reagent, and germline DNA was obtained with the DNeasy Blood & Tissue kit. Sequencing input: peripheral blood. The source is a man aged 40-55 years with primary liver carcinoma and hepatitis B virus infection.

To note about this clonotype: Since a much larger clone is just one base distant, this may be a read error. This rearrangement joins TRBV6-6 to TRBJ2-2; 7 positions match TRBD2. Looked up from germline, CDR1 is MNHNY and CDR2 is SVGAGI (reference sequence). The CDR3 runs 14 residues. Germline trimming cut 6 bases from V and 4 bases from J; bases unmatched to any gene: 5. The CDR3 region is CASSWRESTGELFF. CDR3 nucleotide sequence: TGTGCCAGCAGCTGGCGGGAGAGCACCGGGGAGCTGTTTTTT.

A remark on this clonotype: A much larger clone is a single base away; this may be a read error. This sequence joins TRBV10-3 and TRBJ2-5; 9 bases match TRBD1. Per the germline V gene, CDR1 is ENHRY and CDR2 is SYGVKD. The CDR3 totals 14 residues. The chain's CDR3 is CVIKKGDREETQYF. CDR3 bases: TGTGTCATCAAAAAAGGGGACAGGGAAGAGACCCAGTACTTC.

This clonotype was seen a single time. As the CDR3 is not closed by the conserved phenylalanine or tryptophan, this likely results from a read error. The chain carries TRBV10-3 and TRBJ1-2, with 7 positions matching TRBD1. The J segment lost 3 bases and the V segment lost 6 bases, leaving 10 bases of the junction unmatched. The germline gives CDR1 ENHRY, CDR2 SYGVKD. This CDR3 spans 15 amino acids. Here the CDR3 reads CAIRVRDRFYYGYTS. CDR3 DNA: TGTGCCATCAGGGTCCGGGACAGATTTTACTATGGCTACACCTCC.

Worth noting for this clonotype: With a much larger clone just one base away, this may be a read error. The rearrangement uses TRBV6-5 and TRBJ1-2; D possibly corresponds to TRBD1 (5 bases). V was shortened by 2 bases and J by 6 bases, with 16 bases between the two germline ends. CDR1 MNHEY and CDR2 SVGAGI come from the germline V gene. The CDR3 totals 15 residues. The CDR3 reads CASSYDLGGDDGYTF. The CDR3 nucleotides are TGTGCCAGCAGTTACGACCTCGGGGGGGATGATGGCTACACCTTC.

As to this clonotype: Its ends do not fully match the called genes, so a read error is possible. This chain joins TRBV9 and TRBJ2-2, with D maybe TRBD2 (5 bases). The V gene's germline CDR1 is SGDLS and CDR2 YYNGEE. The CDR3 sequence is 16 residues long. CDR3 residues: CASSVGGLSGAGELFF. The CDR3 coding sequence is TGTGCCAGCAGCGTAGGCGGTCTCTCTGGCGCCGGGGAGCTATTTTTT. Full variable domain (rest looked up from reference TRBV9 and TRBJ2-2): DSGVTQTPKHLITATGQRVTLRCSPRSGDLSVYWYQQSLDQGLQFLIQYYNGEERAKGNILERFSAQQFPDLHSELNLSSLELGDSALYFCASSVGGLSGAGELFFGEGSRLTVL.

This sequence joins TRBV5-1 and TRBJ2-1; TRBD2 is a possible D gene (5 bases). Germline-derived CDR1 and CDR2 are SGHRS and YFSETQ. The ends were cut back, 4 bases at V and 2 bases at J, with 13 bases in the middle. CDR3 size: 15 residues. CDR3 loop: CASSPLQRTYNEQFF. In DNA, the CDR3 is TGCGCCAGCAGCCCTCTCCAGCGGACCTACAATGAGCAGTTCTTC.

This clonotype came up once. A read error may produce the germline difference seen at one junction end. The CDR3 reads CACSRLAGGLKNIQYF. The CDR3 region has the DNA TGTGCCTGCAGTCGACTAGCGGGAGGTCTCAAAAACATTCAGTACTTC. The chain couples TRBV6-5 to TRBJ2-4; 13 nucleotides align to TRBD2. Germline CDR1 MNHEY, CDR2 SVGAGI. The CDR3 loop spans 16 amino acids.

The chain combines TRBV11-1 with TRBJ2-7; D gene unclear. This CDR3 has 14 residues. The V gene's germline CDR1 is SGHAT and CDR2 FQDESV (reference sequence). V was pared by 3 bases and J by 3 bases, with 12 bases between. The CDR3 sequence: CASSFGQEFYEQYF. The CDR3 DNA reads TGTGCCAGCAGCTTTGGGCAGGAGTTCTACGAGCAGTACTTC. The full variable domain, rest sourced from reference TRBV11-1 and TRBJ2-7, is EAEVAQSPRYKITEKSQAVAFWCDPISGHATLYWYRQILGQGPELLVQFQDESVVDDSQLPKDRFSAERLKGVDSTLKIQPAELGDSAMYLCASSFGQEFYEQYFGPGTRLTVT.

The J gene is TRBJ1-1, the V gene TRBV6-6, with D hard to call. Germline V CDR1 and CDR2: MNHNY, SVGAGI (reference sequence). CDR3 size: 15 residues. V lost 6 bases to trimming and J lost 5 bases, with 19 bases between them. CDR3 sequence: CASRETRTEVTEAFF. In DNA form, the CDR3 reads TGTGCCAGCAGAGAAACCCGGACCGAGGTTACTGAAGCTTTCTTT.

The chain joins TRBV5-4 to TRBJ1-2; weak D call: TRBD1 (5 bases). The CDR3 has 15 amino acids. Trimming cost V 4 bases and J 3 bases, with 16 bases left between them. CDR1 and CDR2 (germline): SGHNT, YYREEE (reference sequence). The CDR3 region has the DNA TGTGCCAGCAGCGCCCAGGGCAGGGAGGACTATGGCTACACCTTC. It is translated as CASSAQGREDYGYTF. Filled out from reference TRBV5-4 and TRBJ1-2, the complete variable domain reads ETGVTQSPTHLIKTRGQQVTLRCSSQSGHNTVSWYQQALGQGPQFIFQYYREEENGRGNFPPRFSGLQFPNYSSELNVNALELDDSALYLCASSAQGREDYGYTFGSGTRLTVV.